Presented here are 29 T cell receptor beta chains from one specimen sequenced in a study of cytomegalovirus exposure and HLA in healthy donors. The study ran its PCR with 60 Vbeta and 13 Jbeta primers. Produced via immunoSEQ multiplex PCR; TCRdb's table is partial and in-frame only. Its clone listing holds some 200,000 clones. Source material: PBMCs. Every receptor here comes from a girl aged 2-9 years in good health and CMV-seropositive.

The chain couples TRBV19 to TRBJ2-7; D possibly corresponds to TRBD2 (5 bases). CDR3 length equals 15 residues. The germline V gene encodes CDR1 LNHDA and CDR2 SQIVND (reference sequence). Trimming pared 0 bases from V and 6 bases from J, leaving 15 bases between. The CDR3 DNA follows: TGTGCCAGTAGTATAGATGGCAGACTGGGAGTCGAGCAGTACTTC. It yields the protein CASSIDGRLGVEQYF. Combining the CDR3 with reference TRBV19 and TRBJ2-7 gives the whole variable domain DGGITQSPKYLFRKEGQNVTLSCEQNLNHDAMYWYRQDPGQGLRLIYYSQIVNDFQKGDIAEGYSVSREKKESFPLTVTSAQKNPTAFYLCASSIDGRLGVEQYFGPGTRLTVT.

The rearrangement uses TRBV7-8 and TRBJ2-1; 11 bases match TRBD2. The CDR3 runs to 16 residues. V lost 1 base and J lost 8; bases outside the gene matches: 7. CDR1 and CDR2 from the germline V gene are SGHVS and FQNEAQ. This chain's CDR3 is CASSLVAGGPIDEQFF. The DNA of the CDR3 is TGTGCCAGCAGCTTAGTAGCGGGAGGGCCTATCGATGAGCAGTTCTTC.

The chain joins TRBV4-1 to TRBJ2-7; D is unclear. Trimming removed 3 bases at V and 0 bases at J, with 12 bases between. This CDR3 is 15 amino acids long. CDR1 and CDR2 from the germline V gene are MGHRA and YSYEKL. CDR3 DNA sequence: TGCGCCAGCAGCCAGGAACAGATGGGCTCCTACGAGCAGTACTTC. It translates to CASSQEQMGSYEQYF.

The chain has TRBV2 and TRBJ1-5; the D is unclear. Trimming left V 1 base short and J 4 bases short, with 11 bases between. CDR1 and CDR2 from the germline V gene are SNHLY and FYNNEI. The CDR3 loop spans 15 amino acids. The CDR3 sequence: CASSEEREPNQPQHF. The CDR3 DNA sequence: TGTGCCAGCAGTGAAGAGCGAGAGCCAAATCAGCCCCAGCATTTT.

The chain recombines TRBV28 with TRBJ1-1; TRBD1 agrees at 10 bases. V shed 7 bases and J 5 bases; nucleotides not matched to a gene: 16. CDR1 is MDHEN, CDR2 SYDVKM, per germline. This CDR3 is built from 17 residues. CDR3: CASTPGGQGRGWTEAFF. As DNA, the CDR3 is TGTGCCAGCACCCCGGGGGGACAGGGGCGTGGTTGGACTGAAGCTTTCTTT. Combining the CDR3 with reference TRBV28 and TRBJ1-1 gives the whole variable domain DVKVTQSSRYLVKRTGEKVFLECVQDMDHENMFWYRQDPGLGLRLIYFSYDVKMKEKGDIPEGYSVSREKKERFSLILESASTNQTSMYLCASTPGGQGRGWTEAFFGQGTRLTVV.

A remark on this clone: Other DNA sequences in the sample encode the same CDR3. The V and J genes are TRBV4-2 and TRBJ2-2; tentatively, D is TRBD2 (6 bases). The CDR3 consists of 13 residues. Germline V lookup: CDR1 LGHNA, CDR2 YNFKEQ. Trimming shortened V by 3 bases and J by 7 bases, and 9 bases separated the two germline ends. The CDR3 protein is CASSQGGIGELFF. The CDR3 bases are TGTGCCAGCAGCCAGGGGGGTATCGGGGAGCTGTTTTTT.

CDR3 sequence: CATSINLGTGPGYTF. CDR3 in DNA: TGTGCCACCAGCATCAACCTCGGGACAGGGCCGGGCTACACCTTC. The chain is built from TRBV15 and TRBJ1-2, with 9 bases matching TRBD1. Trimming cost V 4 bases and J 8 bases; bases outside gene matches: 11. This CDR3 comprises 15 residues. Per the germline V gene, CDR1 is LNHNV and CDR2 is YYDKDF (reference sequence).

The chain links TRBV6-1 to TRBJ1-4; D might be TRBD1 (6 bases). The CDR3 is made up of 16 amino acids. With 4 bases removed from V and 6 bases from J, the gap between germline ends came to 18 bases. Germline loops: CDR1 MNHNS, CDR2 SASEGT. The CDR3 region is CASSGTGFGDDEKLFF. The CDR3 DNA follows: TGTGCCAGCAGTGGCACAGGGTTTGGGGATGATGAAAAACTGTTTTTT.

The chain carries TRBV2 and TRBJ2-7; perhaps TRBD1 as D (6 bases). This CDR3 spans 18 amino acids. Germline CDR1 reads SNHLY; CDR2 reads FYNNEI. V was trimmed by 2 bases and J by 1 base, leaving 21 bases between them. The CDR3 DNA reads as TGTGCCAGCAGTGAACTCCGGACAGCGGATCCAACTTCCTACGAGCAGTACTTC. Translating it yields CASSELRTADPTSYEQYF.

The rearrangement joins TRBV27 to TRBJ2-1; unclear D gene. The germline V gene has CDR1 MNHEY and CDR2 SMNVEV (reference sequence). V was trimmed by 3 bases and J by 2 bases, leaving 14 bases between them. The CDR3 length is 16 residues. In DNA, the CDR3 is TGTGCCAGCAGTTTCACATCCCTCGTACCCTACAATGAGCAGTTCTTC. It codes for CASSFTSLVPYNEQFF.

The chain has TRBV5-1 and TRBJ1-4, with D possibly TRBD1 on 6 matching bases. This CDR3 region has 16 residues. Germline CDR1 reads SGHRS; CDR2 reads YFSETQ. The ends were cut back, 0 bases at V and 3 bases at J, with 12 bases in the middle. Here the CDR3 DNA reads TGCGCCAGCAGCTTGGCGGCAGGGGCTTCTAATGAAAAACTGTTTTTT. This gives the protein CASSLAAGASNEKLFF.

The CDR3 DNA follows: TGTGCCAGCAAAGATGGGGGGGGCACAGATACGCAGTATTTT. It yields the protein CASKDGGGTDTQYF. The V and J genes are TRBV28 and TRBJ2-3; 7 bases align to TRBD2. This CDR3 is built from 14 residues. J lost 1 base, V lost 7 bases, and 5 bases had no gene match. The germline CDR1 and CDR2 sequences are MDHEN and SYDVKM.

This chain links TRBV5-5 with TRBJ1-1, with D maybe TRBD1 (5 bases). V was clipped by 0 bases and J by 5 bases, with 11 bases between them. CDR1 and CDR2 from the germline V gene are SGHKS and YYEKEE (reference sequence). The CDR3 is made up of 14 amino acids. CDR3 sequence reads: CASSLAGFRTEAFF. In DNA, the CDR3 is TGTGCCAGCAGCTTGGCAGGGTTTAGGACTGAAGCTTTCTTT.

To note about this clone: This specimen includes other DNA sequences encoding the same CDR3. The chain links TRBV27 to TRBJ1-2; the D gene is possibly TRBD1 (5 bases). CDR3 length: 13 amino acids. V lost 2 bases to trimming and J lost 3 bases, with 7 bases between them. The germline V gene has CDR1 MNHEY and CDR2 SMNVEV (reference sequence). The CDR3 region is CASSLTGYYGYTF. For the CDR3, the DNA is TGTGCCAGCAGTTTAACAGGCTACTATGGCTACACCTTC.

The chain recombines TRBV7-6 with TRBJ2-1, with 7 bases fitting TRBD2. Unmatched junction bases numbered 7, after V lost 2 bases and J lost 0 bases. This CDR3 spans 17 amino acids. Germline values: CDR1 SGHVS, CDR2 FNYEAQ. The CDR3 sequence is CASSLRASGFSYNEQFF. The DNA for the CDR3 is TGTGCCAGCAGCTTAAGGGCTAGCGGATTCTCCTACAATGAGCAGTTCTTC.

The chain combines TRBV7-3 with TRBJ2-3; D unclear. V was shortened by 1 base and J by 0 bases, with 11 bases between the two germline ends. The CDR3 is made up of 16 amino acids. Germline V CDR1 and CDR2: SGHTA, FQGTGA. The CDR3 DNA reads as TGTGCCAGCAGCTTAAAAGGCAGCGAGAGCACAGATACGCAGTATTTT. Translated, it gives CASSLKGSESTDTQYF.

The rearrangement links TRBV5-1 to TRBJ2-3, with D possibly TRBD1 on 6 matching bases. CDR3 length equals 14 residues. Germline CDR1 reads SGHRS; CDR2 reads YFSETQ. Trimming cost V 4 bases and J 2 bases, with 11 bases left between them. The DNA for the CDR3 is TGCGCCAGCAGCGAGGGGGATCTCACAGATACGCAGTATTTT. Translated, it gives CASSEGDLTDTQYF.

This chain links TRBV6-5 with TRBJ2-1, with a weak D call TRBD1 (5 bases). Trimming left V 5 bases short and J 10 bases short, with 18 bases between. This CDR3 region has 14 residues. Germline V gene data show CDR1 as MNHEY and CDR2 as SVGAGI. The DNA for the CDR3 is TGTGCCAGCAGTGACGGCGCCAGGGTAAACGAGCAGTTCTTC. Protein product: CASSDGARVNEQFF.

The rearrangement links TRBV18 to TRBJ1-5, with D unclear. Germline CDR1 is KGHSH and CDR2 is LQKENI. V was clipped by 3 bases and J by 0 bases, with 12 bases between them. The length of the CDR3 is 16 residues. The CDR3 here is CASSPQAFNSNQPQHF. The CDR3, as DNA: TGTGCCAGCTCACCTCAGGCGTTTAATAGCAATCAGCCCCAGCATTTT.

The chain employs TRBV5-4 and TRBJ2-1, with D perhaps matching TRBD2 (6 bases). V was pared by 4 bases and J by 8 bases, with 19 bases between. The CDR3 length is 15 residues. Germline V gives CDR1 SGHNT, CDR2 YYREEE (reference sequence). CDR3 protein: CASSPSSPGDDEQFF. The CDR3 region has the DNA TGTGCCAGCAGCCCCAGCTCCCCGGGGGATGATGAGCAGTTCTTC.

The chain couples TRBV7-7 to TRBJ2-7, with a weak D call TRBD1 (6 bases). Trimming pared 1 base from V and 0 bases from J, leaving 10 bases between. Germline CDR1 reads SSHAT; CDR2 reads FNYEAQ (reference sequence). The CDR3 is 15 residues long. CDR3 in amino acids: CASSLGTDPSYEQYF. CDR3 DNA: TGTGCCAGCAGCTTAGGGACAGACCCCTCCTACGAGCAGTACTTC.

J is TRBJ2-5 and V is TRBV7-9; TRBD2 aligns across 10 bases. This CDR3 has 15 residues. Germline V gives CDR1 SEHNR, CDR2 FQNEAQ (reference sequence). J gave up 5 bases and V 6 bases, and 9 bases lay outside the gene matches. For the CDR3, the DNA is TGTGCCAGCAGGTCGCTAGCGGGAGATGGGGAGACCCAGTACTTC. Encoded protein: CASRSLAGDGETQYF.

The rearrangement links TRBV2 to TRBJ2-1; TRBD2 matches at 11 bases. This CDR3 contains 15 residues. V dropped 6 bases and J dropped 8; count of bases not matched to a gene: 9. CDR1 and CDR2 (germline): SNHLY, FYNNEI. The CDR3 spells CASRSLAGEADEQFF. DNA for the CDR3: TGTGCCAGCAGATCACTAGCGGGAGAGGCTGATGAGCAGTTCTTC. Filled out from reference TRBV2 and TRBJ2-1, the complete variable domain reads EPEVTQTPSHQVTQMGQEVILRCVPISNHLYFYWYRQILGQKVEFLVSFYNNEISEKSEIFDDQFSVERPDGSNFTLKIRSTKLEDSAMYFCASRSLAGEADEQFFGPGTRLTVL.

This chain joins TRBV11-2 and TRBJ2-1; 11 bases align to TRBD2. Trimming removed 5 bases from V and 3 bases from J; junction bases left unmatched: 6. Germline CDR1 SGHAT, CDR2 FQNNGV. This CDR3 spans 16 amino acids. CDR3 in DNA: TGTGCCAGCAGCCCCAGACTAGCGGGGATCTACAATGAGCAGTTCTTC. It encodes CASSPRLAGIYNEQFF. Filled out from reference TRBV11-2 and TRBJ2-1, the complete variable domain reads EAGVAQSPRYKIIEKRQSVAFWCNPISGHATLYWYQQILGQGPKLLIQFQNNGVVDDSQLPKDRFSAERLKGVDSTLKIQPAKLEDSAVYLCASSPRLAGIYNEQFFGPGTRLTVL.

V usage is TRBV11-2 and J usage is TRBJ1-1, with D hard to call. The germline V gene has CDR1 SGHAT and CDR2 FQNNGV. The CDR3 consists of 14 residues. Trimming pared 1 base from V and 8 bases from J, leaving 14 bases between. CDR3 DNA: TGTGCCAGCAGCTTAGTTCTGGGTGGGAGCGAAGCTTTCTTT. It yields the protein CASSLVLGGSEAFF.

The CDR3 spells CASSPASRASGNTIYF. The CDR3, as DNA: TGTGCCAGCAGTCCCGCCTCGCGTGCTTCTGGAAACACCATATATTTT. The rearrangement joins TRBV28 to TRBJ1-3; no reliable D call. V was clipped by 5 bases and J by 1 base, with 15 bases between them. The CDR3 consists of 16 residues. Germline CDR1 MDHEN, CDR2 SYDVKM.

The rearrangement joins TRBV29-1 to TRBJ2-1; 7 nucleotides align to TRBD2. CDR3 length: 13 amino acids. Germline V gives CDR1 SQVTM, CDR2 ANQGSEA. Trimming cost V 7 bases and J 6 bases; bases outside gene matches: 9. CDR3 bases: TGCAGCGCGTCTAGCGGACTCACCAATGAGCAGTTCTTC. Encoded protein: CSASSGLTNEQFF.

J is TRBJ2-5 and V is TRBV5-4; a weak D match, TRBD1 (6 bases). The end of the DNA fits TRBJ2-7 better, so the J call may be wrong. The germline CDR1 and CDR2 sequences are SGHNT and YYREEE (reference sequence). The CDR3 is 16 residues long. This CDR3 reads CASSPAGQSFSYEQYF. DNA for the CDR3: TGTGCCAGCAGCCCCGCTGGACAGTCGTTCTCCTACGAGCAGTACTTC.

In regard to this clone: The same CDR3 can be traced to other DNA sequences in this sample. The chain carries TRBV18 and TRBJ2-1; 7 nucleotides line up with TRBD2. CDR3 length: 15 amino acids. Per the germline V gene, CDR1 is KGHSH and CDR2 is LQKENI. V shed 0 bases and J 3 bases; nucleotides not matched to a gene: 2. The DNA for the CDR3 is TGTGCCAGCTCACCACCGAGCGGGAACTACAATGAGCAGTTCTTC. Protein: CASSPPSGNYNEQFF.